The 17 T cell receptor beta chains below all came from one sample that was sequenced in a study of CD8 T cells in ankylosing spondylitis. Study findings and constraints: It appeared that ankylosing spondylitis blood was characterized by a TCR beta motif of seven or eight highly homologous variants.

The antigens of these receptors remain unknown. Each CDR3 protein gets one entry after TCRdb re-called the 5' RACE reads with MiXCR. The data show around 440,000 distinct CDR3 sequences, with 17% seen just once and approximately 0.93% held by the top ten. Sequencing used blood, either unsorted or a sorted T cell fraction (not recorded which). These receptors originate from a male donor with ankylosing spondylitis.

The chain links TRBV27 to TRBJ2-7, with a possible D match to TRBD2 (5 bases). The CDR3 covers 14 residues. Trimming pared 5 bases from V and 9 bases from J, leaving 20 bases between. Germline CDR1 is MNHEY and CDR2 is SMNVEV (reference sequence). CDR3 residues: CASSPRLNSTVQYF. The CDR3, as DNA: TGTGCCAGCAGTCCTCGACTAAATTCTACGGTGCAGTACTTC.

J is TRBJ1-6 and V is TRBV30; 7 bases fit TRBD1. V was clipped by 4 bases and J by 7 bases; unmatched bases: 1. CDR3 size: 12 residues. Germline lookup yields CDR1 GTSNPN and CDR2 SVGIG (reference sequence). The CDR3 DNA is TGTGCCTGGAACAGGGGCAATTCACCCCTCCACTTT. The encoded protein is CAWNRGNSPLHF.

The CDR3 here is CASTPGQPTYNEQFF. CDR3 sequence (DNA): TGTGCCAGCACTCCGGGACAGCCGACCTACAATGAGCAGTTCTTC. The chain carries TRBV7-9 and TRBJ2-1; 7 bases align to TRBD1. Germline CDR1 reads SEHNR; CDR2 reads FQNEAQ (reference sequence). The V and J ends lost 7 bases and 2 bases, in that order; junction bases with no gene match: 8. The CDR3 totals 15 residues. Full variable domain (rest looked up from reference TRBV7-9 and TRBJ2-1): DTGVSQNPRHKITKRGQNVTFRCDPISEHNRLYWYRQTLGQGPEFLTYFQNEAQLEKSRLLSDRFSAERPKGSFSTLEIQRTEQGDSAMYLCASTPGQPTYNEQFFGPGTRLTVL.

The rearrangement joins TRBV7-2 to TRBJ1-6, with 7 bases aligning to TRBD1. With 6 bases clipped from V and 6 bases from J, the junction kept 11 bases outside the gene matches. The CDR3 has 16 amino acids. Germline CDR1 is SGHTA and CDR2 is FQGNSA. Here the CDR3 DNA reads TGTGCCAGCAGGCTCCCGACAGGGTCGATTAATTCACCCCTCCACTTT. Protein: CASRLPTGSINSPLHF.

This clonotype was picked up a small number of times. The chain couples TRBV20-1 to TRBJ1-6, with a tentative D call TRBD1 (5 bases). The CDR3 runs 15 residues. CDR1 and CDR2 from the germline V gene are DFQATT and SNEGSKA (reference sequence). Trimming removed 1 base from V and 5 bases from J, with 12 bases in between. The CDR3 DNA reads TGCAGTGCTAGAGTGGAGAGGGGAGATAATTCACCCCTCCACTTT. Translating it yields CSARVERGDNSPLHF.

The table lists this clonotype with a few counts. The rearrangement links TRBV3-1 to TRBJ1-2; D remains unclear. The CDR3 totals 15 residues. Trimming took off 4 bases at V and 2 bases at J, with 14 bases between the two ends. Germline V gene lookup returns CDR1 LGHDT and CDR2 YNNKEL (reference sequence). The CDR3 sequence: CASSPRSSGNYGYTF. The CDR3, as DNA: TGTGCCAGCAGCCCCCGATCGTCGGGGAACTATGGCTACACCTTC.

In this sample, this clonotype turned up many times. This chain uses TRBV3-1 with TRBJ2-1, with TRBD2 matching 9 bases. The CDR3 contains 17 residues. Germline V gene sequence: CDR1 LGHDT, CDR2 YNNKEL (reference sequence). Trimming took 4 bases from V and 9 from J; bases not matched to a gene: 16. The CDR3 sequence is CASSRFTSGSLGGEQFF. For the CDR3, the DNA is TGTGCCAGCAGCCGTTTCACTAGCGGGTCGCTCGGGGGTGAGCAGTTCTTC.

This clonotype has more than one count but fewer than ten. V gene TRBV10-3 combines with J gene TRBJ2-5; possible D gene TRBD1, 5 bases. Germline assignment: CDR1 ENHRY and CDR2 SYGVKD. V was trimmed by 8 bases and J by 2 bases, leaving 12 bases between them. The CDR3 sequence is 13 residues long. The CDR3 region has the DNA TGTGCCATCTCTGGACACGCACAAGAGACCCAGTACTTC. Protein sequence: CAISGHAQETQYF.

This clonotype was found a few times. Written as DNA, the CDR3 is TGCGCCAGCAAGACTTCATCCCTCACAGATACGCAGTATTTT. Protein: CASKTSSLTDTQYF. J is TRBJ2-3 and V is TRBV5-1; D is ambiguous. In germline, CDR1 is SGHRS, CDR2 YFSETQ. The CDR3 consists of 14 residues. Trimming removed 6 bases from V and 2 bases from J, with 13 bases in between.

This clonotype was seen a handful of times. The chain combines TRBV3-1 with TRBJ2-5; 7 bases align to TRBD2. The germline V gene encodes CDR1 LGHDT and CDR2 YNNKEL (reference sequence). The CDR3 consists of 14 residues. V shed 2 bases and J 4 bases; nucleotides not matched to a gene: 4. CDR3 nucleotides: TGTGCCAGCAGCCAACGTACGGGGGGAGAGACCCAGTACTTC. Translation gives CASSQRTGGETQYF.

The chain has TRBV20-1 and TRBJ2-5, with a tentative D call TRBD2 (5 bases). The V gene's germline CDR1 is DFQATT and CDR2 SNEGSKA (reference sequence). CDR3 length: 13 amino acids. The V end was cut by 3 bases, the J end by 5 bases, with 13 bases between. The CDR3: CSARIGIQETQYF. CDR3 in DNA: TGCAGTGCTAGGATCGGGATCCAGGAGACCCAGTACTTC.

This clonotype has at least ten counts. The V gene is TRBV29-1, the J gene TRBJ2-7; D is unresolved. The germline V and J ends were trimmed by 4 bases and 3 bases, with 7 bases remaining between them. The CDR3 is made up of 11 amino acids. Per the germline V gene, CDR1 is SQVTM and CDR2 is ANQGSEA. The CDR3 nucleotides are TGCAGCGTTGTGGGAAACTACGAGCAGTACTTC. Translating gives CSVVGNYEQYF.

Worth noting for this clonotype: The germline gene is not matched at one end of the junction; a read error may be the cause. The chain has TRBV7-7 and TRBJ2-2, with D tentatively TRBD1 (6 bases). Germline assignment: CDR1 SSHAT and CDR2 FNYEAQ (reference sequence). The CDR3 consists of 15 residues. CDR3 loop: CASSPTGHNTGELFF. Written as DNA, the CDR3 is TGTGCTAGCAGCCCGACGGGACACAACACCGGGGAGCTGTTTTTT.

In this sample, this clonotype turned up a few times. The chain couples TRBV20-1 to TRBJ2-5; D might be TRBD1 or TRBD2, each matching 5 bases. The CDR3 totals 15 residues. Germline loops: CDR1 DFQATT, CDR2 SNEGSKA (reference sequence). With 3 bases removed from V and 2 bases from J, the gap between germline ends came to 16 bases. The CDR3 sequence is CSASRGPRTQETQYF. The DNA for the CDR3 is TGCAGTGCTAGTAGGGGACCCCGAACACAAGAGACCCAGTACTTC.

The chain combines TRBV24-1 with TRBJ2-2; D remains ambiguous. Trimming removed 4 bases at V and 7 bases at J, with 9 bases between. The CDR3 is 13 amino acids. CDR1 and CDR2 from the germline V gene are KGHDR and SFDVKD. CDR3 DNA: TGTGCCACCAGTGACATACGAGTCGGGGAGCTGTTTTTT. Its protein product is CATSDIRVGELFF.

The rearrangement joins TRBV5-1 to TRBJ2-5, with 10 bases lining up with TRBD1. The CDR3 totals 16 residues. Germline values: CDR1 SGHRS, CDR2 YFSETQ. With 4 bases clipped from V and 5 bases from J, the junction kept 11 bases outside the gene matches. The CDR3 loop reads CASSRRDRGNDETQYF. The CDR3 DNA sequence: TGCGCCAGCAGCCGCCGGGACAGGGGAAATGATGAGACCCAGTACTTC.

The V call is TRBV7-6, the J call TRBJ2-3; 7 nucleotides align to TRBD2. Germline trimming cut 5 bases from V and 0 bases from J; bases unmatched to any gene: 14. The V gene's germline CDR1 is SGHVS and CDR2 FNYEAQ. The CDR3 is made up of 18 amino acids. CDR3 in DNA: TGTGCCAGCAGCCCCACCCCAGTGGGGGGGGGGAGCACAGATACGCAGTATTTT. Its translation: CASSPTPVGGGSTDTQYF.